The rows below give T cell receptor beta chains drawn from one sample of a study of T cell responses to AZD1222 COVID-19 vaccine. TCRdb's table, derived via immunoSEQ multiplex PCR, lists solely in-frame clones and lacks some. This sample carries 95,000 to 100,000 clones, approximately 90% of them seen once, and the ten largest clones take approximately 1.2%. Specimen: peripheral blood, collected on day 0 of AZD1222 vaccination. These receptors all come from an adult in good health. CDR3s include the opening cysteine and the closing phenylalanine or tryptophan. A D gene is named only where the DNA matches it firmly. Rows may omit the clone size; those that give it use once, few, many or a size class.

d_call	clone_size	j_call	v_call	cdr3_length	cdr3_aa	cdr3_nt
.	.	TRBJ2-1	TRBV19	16	CASSIGEAELNNEQFF	TGTGCCAGTAGTATAGGGGAAGCGGAGCTTAACAATGAGCAGTTCTTC
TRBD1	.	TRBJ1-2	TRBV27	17	CASMRVGGQGANYGYTF	TGTGCCAGCATGAGAGTTGGGGGACAGGGGGCAAACTATGGCTACACCTTC
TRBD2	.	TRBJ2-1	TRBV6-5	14	CASGRTSGGDEQFF	TGTGCCAGCGGTCGGACTAGCGGAGGGGATGAGCAGTTCTTC
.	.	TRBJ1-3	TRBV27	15	CASSLRGPPGNTIYF	TGTGCCAGCAGTTTACGCGGCCCCCCTGGAAACACCATATATTTT
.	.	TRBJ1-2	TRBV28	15	CASSLQSNRAEGYTF	TGTGCCAGCAGTTTACAATCGAACAGGGCTGAGGGCTACACCTTC
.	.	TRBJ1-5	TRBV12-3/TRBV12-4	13	CASSLSSNQPQHF	TGTGCCAGCAGTTTGAGTAGCAATCAGCCCCAGCATTTT
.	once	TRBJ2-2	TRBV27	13	CASSLTPYGELFF	TGTGCCAGCAGTTTGACTCCCTATGGGGAGCTGTTTTTT
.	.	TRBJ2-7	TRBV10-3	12	CATTTGTYEQYF	TGTGCCACGACGACAGGGACTTACGAGCAGTACTTC
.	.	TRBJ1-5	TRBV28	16	CASSSEVEGGGQPQHF	TGTGCCAGCAGTTCCGAGGTCGAGGGTGGGGGTCAGCCCCAGCATTTT
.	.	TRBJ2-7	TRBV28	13	CASSIPQGSEQYF	TGTGCCAGCAGTATCCCACAGGGTTCCGAGCAGTACTTC
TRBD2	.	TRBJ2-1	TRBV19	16	CASSSLAGVPYNEQFF	TGTGCCAGTAGTTCCCTAGCGGGGGTGCCCTACAATGAGCAGTTCTTC
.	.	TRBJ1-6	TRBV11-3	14	CASSFRGPNSPLHF	TGTGCCAGCAGCTTTCGAGGGCCCAATTCACCCCTCCACTTT
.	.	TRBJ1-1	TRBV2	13	CASSEGRPAEAFF	TGTGCCAGCAGTGAGGGTCGGCCAGCTGAAGCTTTCTTT
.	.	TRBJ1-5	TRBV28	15	CASSLSSVNNQPQHF	TGTGCCAGCAGTTTATCCTCCGTTAACAATCAGCCCCAGCATTTT
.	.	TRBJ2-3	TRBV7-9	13	CASSLPGADTQYF	TGTGCCAGCAGCCTTCCGGGCGCAGATACGCAGTATTTT
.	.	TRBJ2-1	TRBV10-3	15	CAISGPGFRYNEQFF	TGTGCCATCAGCGGACCGGGGTTTAGGTACAATGAGCAGTTCTTC
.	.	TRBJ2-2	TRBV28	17	CASKRRTPTSNTGELFF	TGTGCCAGCAAGAGGAGGACACCAACTTCGAACACCGGGGAGCTGTTTTTT
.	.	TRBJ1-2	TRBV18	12	CASSPTGPGYTF	TGTGCCAGCTCACCGACGGGTCCTGGCTACACCTTC